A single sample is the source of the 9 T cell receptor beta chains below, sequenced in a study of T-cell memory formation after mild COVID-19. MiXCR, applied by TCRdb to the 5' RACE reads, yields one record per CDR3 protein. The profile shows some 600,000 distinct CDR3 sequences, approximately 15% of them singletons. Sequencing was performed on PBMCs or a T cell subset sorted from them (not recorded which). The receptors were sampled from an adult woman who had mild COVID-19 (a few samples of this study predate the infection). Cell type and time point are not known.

CDR3 coding DNA: TGCGCCAGCAGGTCTAGCGGGGGCAGCACAGATACGCAGTATTTT. It encodes CASRSSGGSTDTQYF. V gene TRBV5-1 combines with J gene TRBJ2-3, with 10 nucleotides matching TRBD2. Germline V gene sequence: CDR1 SGHRS, CDR2 YFSETQ. The ends lost 5 bases at V and 0 bases at J; junction bases unmatched: 3. The CDR3 covers 15 residues.

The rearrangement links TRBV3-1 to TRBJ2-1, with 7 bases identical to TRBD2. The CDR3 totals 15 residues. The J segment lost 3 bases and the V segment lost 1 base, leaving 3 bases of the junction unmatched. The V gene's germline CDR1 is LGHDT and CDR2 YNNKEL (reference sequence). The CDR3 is CASSQGPSGYNEQFF. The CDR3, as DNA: TGTGCCAGCAGCCAAGGGCCTAGCGGCTACAATGAGCAGTTCTTC.

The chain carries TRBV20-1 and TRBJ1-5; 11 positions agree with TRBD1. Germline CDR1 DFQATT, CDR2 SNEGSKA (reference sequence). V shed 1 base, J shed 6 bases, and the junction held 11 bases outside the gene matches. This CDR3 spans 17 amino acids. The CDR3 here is CSARAGQGAIRGQPQHF. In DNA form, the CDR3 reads TGCAGTGCTAGAGCCGGACAGGGGGCAATTCGTGGTCAGCCCCAGCATTTT.

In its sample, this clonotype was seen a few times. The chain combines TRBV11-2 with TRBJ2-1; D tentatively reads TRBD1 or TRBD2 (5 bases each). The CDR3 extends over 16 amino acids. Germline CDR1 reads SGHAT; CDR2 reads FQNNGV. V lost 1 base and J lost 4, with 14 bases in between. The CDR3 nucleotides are TGTGCCAGCAGCTTAGTTTATGGGGGTACATACAATGAGCAGTTCTTC. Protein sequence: CASSLVYGGTYNEQFF. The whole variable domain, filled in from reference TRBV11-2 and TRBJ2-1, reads EAGVAQSPRYKIIEKRQSVAFWCNPISGHATLYWYQQILGQGPKLLIQFQNNGVVDDSQLPKDRFSAERLKGVDSTLKIQPAKLEDSAVYLCASSLVYGGTYNEQFFGPGTRLTVL.

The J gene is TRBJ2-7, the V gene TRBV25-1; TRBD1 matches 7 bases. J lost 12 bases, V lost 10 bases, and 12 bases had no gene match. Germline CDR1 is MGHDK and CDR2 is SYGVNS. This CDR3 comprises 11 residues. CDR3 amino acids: CATTPGRGMYF. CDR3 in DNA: TGTGCCACCACACCGGGCAGGGGGATGTACTTC.

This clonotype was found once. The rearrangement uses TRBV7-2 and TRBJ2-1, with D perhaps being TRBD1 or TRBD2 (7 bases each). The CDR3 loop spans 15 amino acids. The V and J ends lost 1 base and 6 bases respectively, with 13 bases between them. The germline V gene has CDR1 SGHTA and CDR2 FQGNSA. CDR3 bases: TGTGCCAGCAGCTTAGAGACAGGGAGGGGCAATGAGCAGTTCTTC. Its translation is CASSLETGRGNEQFF.

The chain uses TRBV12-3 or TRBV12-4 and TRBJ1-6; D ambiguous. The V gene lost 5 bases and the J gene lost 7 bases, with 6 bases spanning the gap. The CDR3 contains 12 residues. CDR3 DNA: TGTGCCAGCAGTCCCGCAAATTCACCCCTCCACTTT. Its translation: CASSPANSPLHF.

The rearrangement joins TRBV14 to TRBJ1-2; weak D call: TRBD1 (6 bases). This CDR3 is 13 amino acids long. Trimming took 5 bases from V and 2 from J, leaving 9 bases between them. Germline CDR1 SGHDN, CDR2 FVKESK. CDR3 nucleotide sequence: TGTGCCAGCAGCACTACAGGGAACTATGGCTACACCTTC. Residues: CASSTTGNYGYTF.

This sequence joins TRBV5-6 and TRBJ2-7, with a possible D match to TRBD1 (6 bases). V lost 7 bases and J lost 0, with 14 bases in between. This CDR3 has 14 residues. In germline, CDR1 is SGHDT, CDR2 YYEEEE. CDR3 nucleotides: TGTGCCAGCGGGCCTTCCAGGGGCTCCTACGAGCAGTACTTC. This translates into CASGPSRGSYEQYF. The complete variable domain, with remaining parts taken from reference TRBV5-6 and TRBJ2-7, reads DAGVTQSPTHLIKTRGQQVTLRCSPKSGHDTVSWYQQALGQGPQFIFQYYEEEERQRGNFPDRFSGHQFPNYSSELNVNALLLGDSALYLCASGPSRGSYEQYFGPGTRLTVT.